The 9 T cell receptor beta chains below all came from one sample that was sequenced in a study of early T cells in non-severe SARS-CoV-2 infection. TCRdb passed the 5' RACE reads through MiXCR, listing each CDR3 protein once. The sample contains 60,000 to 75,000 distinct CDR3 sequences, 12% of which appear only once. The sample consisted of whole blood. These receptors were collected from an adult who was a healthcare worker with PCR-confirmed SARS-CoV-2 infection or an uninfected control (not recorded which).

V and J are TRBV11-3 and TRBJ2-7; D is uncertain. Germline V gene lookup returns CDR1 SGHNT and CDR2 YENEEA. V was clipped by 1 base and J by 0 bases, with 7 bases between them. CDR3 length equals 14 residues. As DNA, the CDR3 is TGTGCCAGCAGCTTAGGAAGCAGCTCCTACGAGCAGTACTTC. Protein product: CASSLGSSSYEQYF. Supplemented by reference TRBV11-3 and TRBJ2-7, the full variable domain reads EAGVVQSPRYKIIEKKQPVAFWCNPISGHNTLYWYLQNLGQGPELLIRYENEEAVDDSQLPKDRFSAERLKGVDSTLKIQPAELGDSAVYLCASSLGSSSYEQYFGPGTRLTVT.

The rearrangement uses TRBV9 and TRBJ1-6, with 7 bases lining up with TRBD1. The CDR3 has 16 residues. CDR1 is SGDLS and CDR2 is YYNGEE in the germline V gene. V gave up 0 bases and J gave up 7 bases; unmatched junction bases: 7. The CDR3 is CASSVGPGQANSPLHF. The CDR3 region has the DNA TGTGCCAGCAGCGTAGGGCCAGGACAGGCAAATTCACCCCTCCACTTT.

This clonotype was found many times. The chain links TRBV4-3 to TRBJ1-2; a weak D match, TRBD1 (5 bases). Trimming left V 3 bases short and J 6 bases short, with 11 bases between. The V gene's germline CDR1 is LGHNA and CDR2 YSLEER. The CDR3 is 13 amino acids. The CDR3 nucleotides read TGCGCCAGCAGCCAGGGGCGCGAGGATGGCTACACCTTC. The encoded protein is CASSQGREDGYTF.

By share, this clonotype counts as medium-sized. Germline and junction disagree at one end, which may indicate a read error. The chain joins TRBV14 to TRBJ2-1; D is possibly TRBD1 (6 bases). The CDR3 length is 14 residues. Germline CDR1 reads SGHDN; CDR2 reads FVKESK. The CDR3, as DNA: TGTGCCAGCAGCCAAGATTCTTTAGGGGGTATGACGCTCTTC. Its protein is CASSQDSLGGMTLF.

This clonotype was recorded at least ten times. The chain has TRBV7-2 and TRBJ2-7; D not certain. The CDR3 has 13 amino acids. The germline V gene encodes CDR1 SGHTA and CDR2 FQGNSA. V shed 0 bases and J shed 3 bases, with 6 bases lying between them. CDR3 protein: CASSLAISYEQYF. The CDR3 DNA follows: TGTGCCAGCAGCTTAGCCATAAGCTACGAGCAGTACTTC.

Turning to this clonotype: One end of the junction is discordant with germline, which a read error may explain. The DNA for the CDR3 is TGTGCCAGCTCACCAGGACAGGGATACTATGGCTACGCCTTC. Translation gives CASSPGQGYYGYAF. V and J are TRBV18 and TRBJ1-2; 8 nucleotides agree with TRBD1. Germline CDR1 reads KGHSH; CDR2 reads LQKENI. The CDR3 totals 14 residues.

CDR3 protein: CASSWDGTGPGEPQHF. In nucleotides, the CDR3 is TGCGCCAGCAGCTGGGACGGGACAGGGCCGGGAGAGCCCCAGCATTTT. The J gene is TRBJ1-5, the V gene TRBV5-1; 9 bases are shared with TRBD1. The CDR3 totals 16 residues. With 3 bases clipped from V and 8 bases from J, the junction kept 12 bases outside the gene matches. From germline, CDR1 is SGHRS and CDR2 YFSETQ.

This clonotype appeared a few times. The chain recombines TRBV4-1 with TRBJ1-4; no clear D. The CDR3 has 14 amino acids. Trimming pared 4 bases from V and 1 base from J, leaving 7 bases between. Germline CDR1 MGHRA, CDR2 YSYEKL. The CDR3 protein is CASSPIQTNEKLFF. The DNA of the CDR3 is TGCGCCAGCAGCCCAATTCAAACTAATGAAAAACTGTTTTTT.

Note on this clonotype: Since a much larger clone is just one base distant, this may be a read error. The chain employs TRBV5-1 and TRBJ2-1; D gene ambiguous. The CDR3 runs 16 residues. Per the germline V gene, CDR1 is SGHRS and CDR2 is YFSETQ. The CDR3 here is CASSLVLVSSYNERFF. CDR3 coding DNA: TGCGCCAGCAGCTTGGTATTGGTGAGCTCCTACAATGAGCGGTTCTTC.